Sequencing of this T cell receptor (beta chain) was carried out in a study of regulatory T cells in long-lasting Graves disease. Overall study findings and caveats: Because few samples were included, accuracy may have been lower.

The sample's time point: newly diagnosed GD, antithyroid drugs for less than 3 months. Making the TCR library involved RNA that had been extracted from PBMCs. With iRepertoire HTBI primers and Arm-PCR of CDR3 regions, TCR beta libraries were built. TCRdb used MiXCR to reprocess the multiplex PCR reads, holding one entry per CDR3 protein. The sample includes 510,000 or so distinct CDR3 sequences, about 12% of them seen just once. This clonotype was seen at least ten times. Its antigen is still unknown. CDR3 length: 18 residues. The V gene lost 6 bases and the J gene lost 4 bases, with 24 bases spanning the gap. This sample also appeared in a second study, on T cells in Graves' hyperthyroidism and ophthalmopathy. From that second work: It was a median 6.5 months before onset that the model predicted ophthalmopathy.

The chain is built from TRBV12-3 or TRBV12-4 and TRBJ2-2; D is possibly TRBD2 (6 bases). The clonotype was recovered from a woman in her thirties with Graves disease. Material: peripheral blood mononuclear cells (PBMCs), obtained at new diagnosis, from a patient treated with antithyroid drugs. The CDR3 sequence: CASRPTRDSPRGTGELFF. CDR3 sequence (DNA): TGTGCCAGCAGACCCACTCGGGACTCACCCCGTGGCACCGGGGAGCTGTTTTTT.